Only a few counts were recorded for the clone carrying this T cell receptor beta chain. Its antigen is unidentified. From CD4+ cells came CD45RA+ naive and CD45RA-negative memory subsets. Profiling relied on immunoSEQ multiplex PCR, and the TCRdb table lists in-frame clones only, not all of them. The sample includes around 990,000 clones, about 72% of them seen just once. This specimen belongs to a study of shared clonotypes between healthy human individuals. Whole-study context: Ranging from 18 to 49 in age, donors were a couple of women and a few men. The study, taken as a whole, reports: Generation probability values for non-shared clonotypes were lower than those for clonotypes shared by all four donors. Roughly 5% of naive CD4 clonotypes were common to a handful of donors.

CDR1 is SGHRS, CDR2 YFSETQ, per germline. This CDR3 is 15 amino acids long. Trimming took off 0 bases at V and 1 base at J, with 10 bases between the two ends. Sequenced input: memory CD4+ T cells from PBMCs. Regarding subset: CD45RA-negative fraction. The clonotype was recovered from a man aged 18 to 30 in good health. Some clones in this sample may be carry-over from other donors' samples. This chain uses TRBV5-1 with TRBJ2-5, with D possibly called TRBD1 or TRBD2 (5 bases each). CDR3 sequence (DNA): TGCGCCAGCAGCTTGGCGGCAGGGAGCCAAGAGACCCAGTACTTC. Encoded protein: CASSLAAGSQETQYF.